Each of the 3 T cell receptor beta chains below was sequenced from the same sample in a study of vaccination and CD4 T cells after COVID-19. These receptors' antigens are unknown. Specified treatment: roughly ten-day PBMC culture with coronavirus spike peptide pools or control peptides (ViraFEST assay). The Oncomine TCR Beta short-read assay sequenced DNA from cultured CD4+ T cells. TCRdb called the PCR reads again in MiXCR, with one record for every CDR3 protein. Of 18,000 or so distinct CDR3 sequences listed, roughly two fifths are singletons. The sample was CD4+ T cells from blood, cultured in vitro, taken before SARS-CoV-2 vaccination. The receptors were sampled from a human donor who received a COVID-19 vaccine.

In its sample, this clonotype was seen a few times. V gene TRBV19 combines with J gene TRBJ2-2; 7 bases line up with TRBD1. Germline loops: CDR1 LNHDA, CDR2 SQIVND (reference sequence). CDR3 length equals 14 residues. Unmatched junction bases numbered 6, after V lost 9 bases and J lost 2 bases. DNA of the CDR3: TGTGCCAGCCGGACAGGCCTAAACACCGGGGAGCTGTTTTTT. Its translation is CASRTGLNTGELFF.

The sample holds a few counts of this clonotype. This chain connects TRBV12-5 to TRBJ1-1, with 10 bases lining up with TRBD1. The CDR3 is 16 amino acids. V shed 1 base, J shed 3 bases, and the junction held 5 bases outside the gene matches. CDR1 is LGHNT and CDR2 is FRNRAP in the germline V gene. The CDR3 DNA reads TGTGCTAGTGGTTTGGGCGGACAGGGGGGGCACACTGAAGCTTTCTTT. Its protein product is CASGLGGQGGHTEAFF.

The V call is TRBV10-3, the J call TRBJ2-3; D unresolved. In germline, CDR1 is ENHRY, CDR2 SYGVKD. V gave up 11 bases and J gave up 6 bases, with 21 bases separating them. The CDR3 loop spans 14 amino acids. The CDR3, as DNA: TGTGCCGCCACCGACCGGACGGCCCCGGATACGCAGTATTTT. Its protein product is CAATDRTAPDTQYF.